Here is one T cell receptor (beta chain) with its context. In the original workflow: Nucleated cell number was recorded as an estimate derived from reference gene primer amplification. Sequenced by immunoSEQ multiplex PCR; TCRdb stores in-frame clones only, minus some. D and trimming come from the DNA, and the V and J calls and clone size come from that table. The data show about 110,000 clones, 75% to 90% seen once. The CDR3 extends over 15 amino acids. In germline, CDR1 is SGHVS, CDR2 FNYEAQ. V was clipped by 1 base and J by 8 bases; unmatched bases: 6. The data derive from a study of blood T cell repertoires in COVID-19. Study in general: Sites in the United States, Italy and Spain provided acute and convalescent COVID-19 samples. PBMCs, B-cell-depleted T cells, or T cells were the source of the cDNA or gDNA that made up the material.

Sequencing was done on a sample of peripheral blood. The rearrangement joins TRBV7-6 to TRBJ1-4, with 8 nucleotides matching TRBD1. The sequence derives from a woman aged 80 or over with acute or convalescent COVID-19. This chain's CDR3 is CASSLGTGSGEKLFF. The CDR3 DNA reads TGTGCCAGCAGCTTAGGGACAGGGTCTGGAGAAAAACTGTTTTTT.